The 23 T cell receptor beta chains below come from one sample, sequenced in a study of T-cell reconstitution after alpha-beta-depleted transplantation in children. Preparation of the TCRbeta library involved a method that used unique molecular identifiers. TCRdb redid the calling of the PCR reads with MiXCR, one entry per CDR3 protein. Counted here are around 530,000 distinct CDR3 sequences, 30% to 35% occurring once; the ten biggest clones make up more than 2%. Sequenced here: PBMCs from the stem cell graft donor, sampled from the stem cell graft. Receptor source: a human donor who donated a stem cell graft to a child with aplastic anemia.

The chain joins TRBV29-1 to TRBJ2-7; D possibly corresponds to TRBD2 (5 bases). The V gene's germline CDR1 is SQVTM and CDR2 ANQGSEA. This CDR3 contains 11 residues. Trimming pared 7 bases from V and 3 bases from J, leaving 10 bases between. Here the CDR3 reads CSAGESYEQYV. CDR3 nucleotides: TGCAGCGCCGGGGAGAGCTACGAGCAGTACGTC.

This clonotype was detected only a few times. CDR3 loop: CASSPPSQNYEQYF. Here the CDR3 DNA reads TGTGCCAGCTCACCACCGAGCCAGAATTACGAGCAGTACTTC. The chain combines TRBV18 with TRBJ2-7; D call uncertain. Germline V gene lookup returns CDR1 KGHSH and CDR2 LQKENI. This CDR3 is built from 14 residues. The V end lost 0 bases, the J end lost 4 bases, and 10 bases lay between the germline ends.

The chain has TRBV18 and TRBJ2-3; D perhaps matches TRBD1 (7 bases). The germline V gene encodes CDR1 KGHSH and CDR2 LQKENI. The CDR3 extends over 17 amino acids. The germline V and J ends were trimmed by 0 bases and 5 bases, with 18 bases remaining between them. The CDR3: CASSPPLATGRRDTQYF. The CDR3 DNA follows: TGTGCCAGCTCACCACCGCTAGCGACAGGGAGGCGAGATACGCAGTATTTT.

This chain uses TRBV6-2 or TRBV6-3 with TRBJ2-7, with a possible D match to TRBD1 (7 bases). Germline V gene data show CDR1 as MNHEY and CDR2 as SVGEGT. The CDR3 consists of 13 residues. The ends were cut back, 2 bases at V and 4 bases at J, with 9 bases in the middle. This CDR3 reads CASSYAGGYEQYV. CDR3 nucleotides: TGTGCCAGCAGTTACGCAGGGGGGTACGAGCAGTACGTC.

This chain joins TRBV7-2 and TRBJ2-3, with D maybe TRBD2 (7 bases). This CDR3 spans 16 amino acids. Trimming left V 6 bases short and J 0 bases short, with 16 bases between. Looked up from germline, CDR1 is SGHTA and CDR2 is FQGNSA. The DNA of the CDR3 is TGTGCCAGCAGTAAATCGGGGGGCCCTAGCACAGATACGCAGTATTTT. Protein: CASSKSGGPSTDTQYF.

The chain has TRBV5-4 and TRBJ2-5; TRBD2 might be the D (6 bases). The CDR3 is made up of 13 amino acids. CDR1 and CDR2 (germline): SGHNT, YYREEE (reference sequence). The V gene lost 2 bases and the J gene lost 5 bases, with 10 bases spanning the gap. The CDR3 sequence is CASSFSGVETQYF. The CDR3 nucleotides read TGTGCCAGCAGCTTTAGCGGAGTGGAGACCCAGTACTTC.

This clonotype turned up a few times. The V gene is TRBV5-1, the J gene TRBJ2-7, with 14 bases matching TRBD2. The germline V gene has CDR1 SGHRS and CDR2 YFSETQ. This CDR3 has 17 residues. V was pared by 4 bases and J by 4 bases, with 10 bases of the junction left unmatched. The CDR3 nucleotides are TGCGCCAGCAGCCCGAACTCGGGACTAGCGGGAGTATACGAGCAGTACGTC. This sequence encodes CASSPNSGLAGVYEQYV.

The CDR3 DNA reads as TGTGCCAGCAGCCAACAGGGCAGGGGTAGCACAGATACGCAGTATTTT. Protein: CASSQQGRGSTDTQYF. This chain joins TRBV14 and TRBJ2-3; possible D gene TRBD1, 6 bases. The germline gives CDR1 SGHDN, CDR2 FVKESK. V was clipped by 2 bases and J by 0 bases, with 12 bases between them. This CDR3 contains 16 residues.

The chain has TRBV7-2 and TRBJ2-3; no clear D gene. The CDR3 contains 13 residues. The germline gives CDR1 SGHTA, CDR2 FQGNSA. Trimming removed 5 bases from V and 1 base from J, with 7 bases in between. This chain's CDR3 is CASSKSRTDTQYF. The CDR3 DNA sequence: TGTGCCAGCAGCAAATCCCGCACAGATACGCAGTATTTT.

This clonotype was counted a few times. The CDR3 reads CASSFHRTYEQYF. The DNA of the CDR3 is TGTGCCAGCAGCTTTCACAGAACCTACGAGCAGTACTTC. The chain joins TRBV7-2 to TRBJ2-7; D uncertain. V lost 3 bases to trimming and J lost 2 bases, with 8 bases between them. The germline V gene has CDR1 SGHTA and CDR2 FQGNSA. The length of the CDR3 is 13 residues.

The chain recombines TRBV5-1 with TRBJ1-4; D possibly corresponds to TRBD1 (5 bases). Germline V gene lookup returns CDR1 SGHRS and CDR2 YFSETQ. This CDR3 is built from 20 residues. V gave up 0 bases and J gave up 3 bases, with 24 bases separating them. This CDR3 is CASSLGFAGSNPIANEKLFF. The DNA for the CDR3 is TGCGCCAGCAGCTTGGGCTTCGCAGGGAGCAATCCTATCGCTAATGAAAAACTGTTTTTT.

The sample holds a few counts of this clonotype. The chain has TRBV28 and TRBJ1-3; the D is unclear. V was pared by 6 bases and J by 4 bases, with 19 bases between. The germline gives CDR1 MDHEN, CDR2 SYDVKM. The CDR3 runs to 16 residues. This chain's CDR3 is CASSPEDEVGGNTIYF. DNA of the CDR3: TGTGCCAGCAGCCCCGAGGACGAGGTCGGCGGAAACACCATATATTTT.

In its sample, this clonotype was seen a few times. This chain connects TRBV7-2 to TRBJ1-2; D uncertain. Germline CDR1 is SGHTA and CDR2 is FQGNSA. Trimming pared 1 base from V and 2 bases from J, leaving 5 bases between. CDR3 length: 13 residues. The CDR3 DNA sequence: TGTGCCAGCAGCTTAGGAATGAACTATGGCTACACCTTC. It is translated as CASSLGMNYGYTF.

This chain uses TRBV4-3 with TRBJ2-5, with D possibly called TRBD1 or TRBD2 (6 bases each). CDR1 and CDR2 from the germline V gene are LGHNA and YSLEER. The ends were cut back, 6 bases at V and 5 bases at J, with 19 bases in the middle. The CDR3 runs to 15 residues. The CDR3 spells CASSRGTTLGETQYF. In nucleotides, the CDR3 is TGCGCCAGCAGTCGCGGGACAACGCTAGGGGAGACCCAGTACTTC.

This clonotype was seen only a few times. The V gene is TRBV20-1, the J gene TRBJ2-3; D unclear. CDR3 size: 15 residues. Per germline, CDR1 DFQATT and CDR2 SNEGSKA (reference sequence). V lost 0 bases, J lost 3 bases, and 13 bases lay in between. The CDR3 nucleotides are TGCAGTGCTAGAGAAGGTAGCAGTACGACAGATACGCAGTATTTT. It translates to CSAREGSSTTDTQYF.

V usage is TRBV5-3 and J usage is TRBJ2-7, with D perhaps TRBD1 or TRBD2 (5 bases each). TRBV5-3 is given ORF status, its function remaining uncertain. The V end lost 3 bases, the J end lost 3 bases, and 16 bases lay between the germline ends. CDR3 length: 15 amino acids. The CDR3 region is CARSWTWDGYYEQYF. The CDR3 DNA is TGTGCCAGAAGCTGGACCTGGGACGGATACTACGAGCAGTACTTC.

V usage is TRBV27 and J usage is TRBJ2-6; weak D call: TRBD1 (5 bases). CDR1 and CDR2 from the germline V gene are MNHEY and SMNVEV (reference sequence). This CDR3 is built from 16 residues. Trimming cost V 5 bases and J 3 bases, with 14 bases left between them. CDR3 sequence reads: CASSLYPTGGANVLTF. The CDR3, as DNA: TGTGCCAGCAGTCTATACCCCACAGGTGGGGCCAACGTCCTGACTTTC. Supplemented by reference TRBV27 and TRBJ2-6, the full variable domain reads EAQVTQNPRYLITVTGKKLTVTCSQNMNHEYMSWYRQDPGLGLRQIYYSMNVEVTDKGDVPEGYKVSRKEKRNFPLILESPSPNQTSLYFCASSLYPTGGANVLTFGAGSRLTVL.

Here the CDR3 DNA reads TGTGCCTGGAGTGGAGGGTCGGCAATAAACATTCAGTACTTC. Amino acid sequence: CAWSGGSAINIQYF. This chain connects TRBV30 to TRBJ2-4, with TRBD2 as a possible D gene (5 bases). CDR3 length equals 14 residues. Germline-derived CDR1 and CDR2 are GTSNPN and SVGIG (reference sequence). With 1 base removed from V and 6 bases from J, the gap between germline ends came to 13 bases.

In nucleotides, the CDR3 is TGTGCCTGGGCCTACAATGAGCAGTTCTTC. This translates into CAWAYNEQFF. V gene TRBV30 combines with J gene TRBJ2-1; D unclear. The CDR3 totals 10 residues. Germline lookup yields CDR1 GTSNPN and CDR2 SVGIG (reference sequence). Trimming cost V 5 bases and J 2 bases, with 1 base left between them.

The rearrangement uses TRBV20-1 and TRBJ1-4; tentatively, D is TRBD1 (6 bases). V was cut by 5 bases and J by 8 bases, with 15 bases left in between. The germline CDR1 and CDR2 sequences are DFQATT and SNEGSKA (reference sequence). The CDR3 loop spans 13 amino acids. For the CDR3, the DNA is TGCAGTGCTGCAACAGGGCCGAGGGAAAAACTGTTTTTT. Protein product: CSAATGPREKLFF.

The V call is TRBV5-5, the J call TRBJ2-7; 8 bases map to TRBD1. The CDR3 extends over 17 amino acids. The germline gives CDR1 SGHKS, CDR2 YYEKEE (reference sequence). The V and J ends lost 4 bases and 0 bases, in that order; junction bases with no gene match: 12. CDR3 DNA sequence: TGTGCCAGCAGCCCAACTGACAGGGGTCTTAGCTCCTACGAGCAGTACGTC. Its protein product is CASSPTDRGLSSYEQYV.

This clonotype was counted only a few times. The rearrangement joins TRBV6-1 to TRBJ2-1; 7 bases are a match to TRBD1. V lost 4 bases and J lost 4; bases outside the gene matches: 10. Looked up from germline, CDR1 is MNHNS and CDR2 is SASEGT. The CDR3 extends over 16 amino acids. Here the CDR3 reads CASSGDRDRAYNEQFF. The CDR3 region has the DNA TGTGCCAGCAGTGGGGACCGGGACAGAGCATACAATGAGCAGTTCTTC.

This clonotype showed up just once. V and J are TRBV19 and TRBJ1-2; maybe TRBD1 (5 bases). The length of the CDR3 is 13 residues. Trimming pared 6 bases from V and 3 bases from J, leaving 11 bases between. CDR1 is LNHDA, CDR2 SQIVND, per germline (reference sequence). CDR3: CASRDNKHYGYTF. The CDR3 nucleotides read TGTGCCAGTAGGGACAATAAGCACTATGGCTACACCTTC. The variable domain in full, with the rest retrieved from reference TRBV19 and TRBJ1-2, is DGGITQSPKYLFRKEGQNVTLSCEQNLNHDAMYWYRQDPGQGLRLIYYSQIVNDFQKGDIAEGYSVSREKKESFPLTVTSAQKNPTAFYLCASRDNKHYGYTFGSGTRLTVV.